These T cell receptor beta chains were read from a single sample in a study of blood T cells in healthy people across ages. TCRdb passed the 5' RACE reads through MiXCR, listing each CDR3 protein once. The data show around 900,000 distinct CDR3 sequences, roughly 51% seen once. Sequencing was performed on blood. Source of these receptors: an older woman in good health. Each CDR3 is given with its conserved first and last residue. The order of the fields is CDR3 DNA, CDR3 protein, V gene, J gene, CDR3 length, clone size, D gene. The D gene is left open where the match is weak. Size is omitted from some rows. Given values are once, few, many or a class for expanded clones.

TGTGCCAGCAGCTTGGTAGCGCGGGAGCAGTACTTC	CASSLVAREQYF	TRBV5-6	TRBJ2-4	12	once	TRBD2
TGTGCCAGCAGCTTAGGCGGGGGCCCTAATGGCTACACCTTC	CASSLGGGPNGYTF	TRBV13	TRBJ1-2	14	NA	NA
TGTGCCTGGAGTTCGGGACTAGCGGGAGTACGGAACTACGAGCAGTACTTC	CAWSSGLAGVRNYEQYF	TRBV30	TRBJ2-7	17	few	TRBD2
TGTGCCAGCAGTTTGGCATCGTGGGAGACCCAGTACTTC	CASSLASWETQYF	TRBV27	TRBJ2-5	13	NA	NA
TGTGCCAGCAGCCCCGGACTAGGCGAAAGTGATACGCAGTATTTT	CASSPGLGESDTQYF	TRBV7-2	TRBJ2-3	15	few	TRBD2
TGTGCCAGCAGCCAATTGGACAGGGGGGTCAACGAGCAGTACTTC	CASSQLDRGVNEQYF	TRBV4-2	TRBJ2-7	15	few	TRBD1
TGTGCCAGTCGAACTAGCGGGATAGAGACCCAGTACTTC	CASRTSGIETQYF	TRBV12-3/TRBV12-4	TRBJ2-5	13	NA	TRBD2
TGCGCCAGCAGCCCGCTCAGGGGGCACCACAATGAGCAGTTCTTC	CASSPLRGHHNEQFF	TRBV4-1	TRBJ2-1	15	NA	TRBD1
TGCAGTGTCCCGGGAGCCCCGGAGGAGACCCAGTACTTC	CSVPGAPEETQYF	TRBV20-1	TRBJ2-5	13	NA	NA
TGTGCCAGCAGTAGCACAGGGGGCGCGTCAGATACGCAGTATTTT	CASSSTGGASDTQYF	TRBV6-5	TRBJ2-3	15	NA	TRBD1
TGCGCCAGCAGGAAATTAGACGGCCACGGGGAGCAGTACTTC	CASRKLDGHGEQYF	TRBV4-3	TRBJ2-7	14	NA	NA
TGTGCCAGCAGCTCGCTGACATCTATTCTAGCGGGAGCGTATGAGCAGTTCTTC	CASSSLTSILAGAYEQFF	TRBV13	TRBJ2-1	18	NA	TRBD2
TGTGCCAGCAGCTCCACTGGGACTGCCTACGAGCAGTACTTC	CASSSTGTAYEQYF	TRBV7-2	TRBJ2-7	14	few	NA
TGCAGCGGGGCGACAGGGGAAGGTAATCAGCCCCAGCATTTT	CSGATGEGNQPQHF	TRBV29-1	TRBJ1-5	14	NA	TRBD1
TGTGCCAGCAGTTCCCGGACAGTTTCTTCTGAGCAGTACTTC	CASSSRTVSSEQYF	TRBV27	TRBJ2-7	14	NA	NA
TGTGCCAGCAGATCAAACAATGAGCAGTTCTTC	CASRSNNEQFF	TRBV7-9	TRBJ2-1	11	NA	NA
TGTGCCAGCAGTTTATCCCCTGTAGGGGGCCTGGATGGGACTGGGACGCAGTATTTT	CASSLSPVGGLDGTGTQYF	TRBV28	TRBJ2-3	19	NA	NA
TGTGCCAGCAGCTTAGCACCGACTAGCGGTTACAATGAGCAGTTCTTC	CASSLAPTSGYNEQFF	TRBV7-2	TRBJ2-1	16	few	TRBD2
TGTGCCACCAGCCGTAAGTCGAGGGAAGATACGCAGTATTTT	CATSRKSREDTQYF	TRBV15	TRBJ2-3	14	NA	NA
TGCAGTGCCAAAGGGTCTGGAGGGTCAGGGAAAGCTTTCTTT	CSAKGSGGSGKAFF	TRBV20-1	TRBJ1-1	14	once	NA
TGTGCCACCCTGCTCCCGGGACAGAGCTACGAGCAGTACTTC	CATLLPGQSYEQYF	TRBV28	TRBJ2-7	14	NA	TRBD1
TGTGCCAGCAGTTACTCAACCCGGTCCTACACCGGGGAGCTGTTTTTT	CASSYSTRSYTGELFF	TRBV6-5	TRBJ2-2	16	NA	NA
TGCAGTGCCCAGCTCTCGGAAAGCTCCTACAATGAGCAGTTCTTC	CSAQLSESSYNEQFF	TRBV20-1	TRBJ2-1	15	few	NA
TGTGCCAGCAGCTTATTGTCAGGACAGGGGAGGATAGGCAATCAGCCCCAGCATTTT	CASSLLSGQGRIGNQPQHF	TRBV7-8	TRBJ1-5	19	NA	TRBD1
TGCAGCGGGAAGTCGGCTATCACGGGTGAAGCTTTCTTT	CSGKSAITGEAFF	TRBV29-1	TRBJ1-1	13	NA	NA
TGCGCCAGCAGCTGGCCAAGGGGGACTAGCGGGATCCAACTCCAAGAGACCCAGTACTTC	CASSWPRGTSGIQLQETQYF	TRBV5-1	TRBJ2-5	20	NA	TRBD2
TGTGCCAGCAGCTTCGGAAACAGGCTCTCCTACGAGCAGTACTTC	CASSFGNRLSYEQYF	TRBV5-6	TRBJ2-7	15	many	NA
TGTGCCACCACCGTGGGGCGCCAGGCGCAGTATTTT	CATTVGRQAQYF	TRBV6-2/TRBV6-3	TRBJ2-3	12	NA	NA